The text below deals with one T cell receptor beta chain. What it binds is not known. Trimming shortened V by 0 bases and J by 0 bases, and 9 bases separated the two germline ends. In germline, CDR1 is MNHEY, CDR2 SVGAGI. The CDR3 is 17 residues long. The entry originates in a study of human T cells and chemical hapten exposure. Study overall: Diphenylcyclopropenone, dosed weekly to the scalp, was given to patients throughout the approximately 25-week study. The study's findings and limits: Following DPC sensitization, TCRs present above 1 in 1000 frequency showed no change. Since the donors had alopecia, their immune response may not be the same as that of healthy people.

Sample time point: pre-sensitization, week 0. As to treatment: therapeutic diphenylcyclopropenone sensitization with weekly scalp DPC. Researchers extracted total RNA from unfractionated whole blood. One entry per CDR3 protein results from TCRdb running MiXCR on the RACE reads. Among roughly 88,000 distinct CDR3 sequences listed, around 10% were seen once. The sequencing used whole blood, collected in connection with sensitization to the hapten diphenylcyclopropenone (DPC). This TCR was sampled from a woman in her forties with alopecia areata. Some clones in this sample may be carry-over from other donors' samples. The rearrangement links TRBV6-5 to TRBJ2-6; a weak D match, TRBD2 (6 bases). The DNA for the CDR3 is TGTGCCAGCAGTTACTCCGGGACTTTCTCTGGGGCCAACGTCCTGACTTTC. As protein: CASSYSGTFSGANVLTF.